Below are 3 T cell receptor beta chains sequenced from a single sample in a study of response to subunit inactivated influenza vaccine. One entry per CDR3 protein, called by TCRdb with MiXCR from the RT-PCR reads. The sample records about 180,000 distinct CDR3 sequences, 7.5% to 10% being singletons. The sample in question was non-naive T cells sorted from PBMCs, obtained on the day of vaccination. Receptors originate from a man between 45 and 60 years old who received an inactivated influenza vaccine.

This clonotype was observed a handful of times. The rearrangement joins TRBV15 to TRBJ2-3; either TRBD1 or TRBD2 may fit D (5 bases each). Germline values: CDR1 LNHNV, CDR2 YYDKDF (reference sequence). The CDR3 spans 13 residues. V was pared by 5 bases and J by 7 bases, with 13 bases between. The CDR3 nucleotides are TGTGCCACCAGCGAGGGCAGGGCATATACGCAGTATTTT. Translating gives CATSEGRAYTQYF.

This clonotype was detected ten times or more. The chain is built from TRBV4-3 and TRBJ2-1; TRBD2 aligns across 7 bases. The CDR3 sequence is 17 residues long. Losses at the gene ends were 3 bases for V and 0 bases for J; bases not matched to a gene: 8. Germline-derived CDR1 and CDR2 are LGHNA and YSLEER. For the CDR3, the DNA is TGCGCCAGCAGCCATCAGTGGGGCGGGAGCTCCTACAATGAGCAGTTCTTC. Translated: CASSHQWGGSSYNEQFF.

This clonotype was found a few times. The chain couples TRBV6-2 or TRBV6-3 to TRBJ2-1; the D is unclear. Germline CDR1 is MNHEY and CDR2 is SVGEGT. V lost 4 bases to trimming and J lost 4 bases, with 8 bases between them. The CDR3 is 13 residues long. CDR3 in amino acids: CASSSLRYNEQFF. In DNA, the CDR3 is TGTGCCAGCAGTTCTTTGAGGTACAATGAGCAGTTCTTC.